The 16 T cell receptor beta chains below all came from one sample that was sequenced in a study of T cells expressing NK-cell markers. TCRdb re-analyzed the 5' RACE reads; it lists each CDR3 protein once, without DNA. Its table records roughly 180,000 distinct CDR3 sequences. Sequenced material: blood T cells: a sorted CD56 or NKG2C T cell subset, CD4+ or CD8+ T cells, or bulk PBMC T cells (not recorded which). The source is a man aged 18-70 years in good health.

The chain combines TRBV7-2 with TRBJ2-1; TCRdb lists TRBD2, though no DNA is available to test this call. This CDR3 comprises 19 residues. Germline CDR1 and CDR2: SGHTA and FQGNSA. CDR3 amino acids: CASSYPRTSGGSSYNEQFF.

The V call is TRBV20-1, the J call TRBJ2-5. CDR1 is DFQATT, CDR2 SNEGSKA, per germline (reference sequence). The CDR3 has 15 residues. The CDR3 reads CSARDLQGTSETQYF.

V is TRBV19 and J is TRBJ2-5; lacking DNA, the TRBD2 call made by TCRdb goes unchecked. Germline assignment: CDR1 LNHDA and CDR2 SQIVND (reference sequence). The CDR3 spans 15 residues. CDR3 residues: CASSISSGTGETQYF.

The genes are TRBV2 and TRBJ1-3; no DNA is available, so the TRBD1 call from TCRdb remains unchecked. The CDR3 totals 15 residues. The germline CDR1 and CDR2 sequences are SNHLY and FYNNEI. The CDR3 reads CASSEYRADGNTIYF.

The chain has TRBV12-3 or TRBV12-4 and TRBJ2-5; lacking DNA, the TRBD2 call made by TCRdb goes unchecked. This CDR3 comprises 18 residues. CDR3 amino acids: CASSLPRGEAGGEETQYF.

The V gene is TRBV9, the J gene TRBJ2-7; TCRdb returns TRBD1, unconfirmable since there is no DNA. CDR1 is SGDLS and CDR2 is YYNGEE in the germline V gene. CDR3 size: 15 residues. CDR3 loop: CASSYRDGTSYEQYF.

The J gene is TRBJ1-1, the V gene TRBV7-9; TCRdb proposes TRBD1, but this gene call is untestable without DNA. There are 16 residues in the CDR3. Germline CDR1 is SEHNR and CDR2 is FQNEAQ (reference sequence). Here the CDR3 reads CASSRKPDRANTEAFF.

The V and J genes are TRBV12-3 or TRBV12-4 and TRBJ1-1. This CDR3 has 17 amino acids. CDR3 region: CASSLTSPLKLNTEAFF.

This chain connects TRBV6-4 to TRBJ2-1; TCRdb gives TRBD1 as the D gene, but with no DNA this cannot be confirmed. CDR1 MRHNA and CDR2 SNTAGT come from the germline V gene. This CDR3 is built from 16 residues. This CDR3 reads CASSAEEDRGLREQFF.

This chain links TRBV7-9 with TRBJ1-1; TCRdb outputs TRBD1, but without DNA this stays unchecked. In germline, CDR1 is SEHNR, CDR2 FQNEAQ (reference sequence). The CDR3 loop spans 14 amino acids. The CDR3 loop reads CASSPGTRPTEAFF.

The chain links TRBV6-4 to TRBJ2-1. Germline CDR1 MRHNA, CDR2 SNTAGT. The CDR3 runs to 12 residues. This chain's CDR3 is CASSEGNNEQFF.

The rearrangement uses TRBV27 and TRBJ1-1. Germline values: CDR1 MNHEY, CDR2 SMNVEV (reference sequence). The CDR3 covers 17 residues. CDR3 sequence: CASSLSSLSWGNTEAFF.

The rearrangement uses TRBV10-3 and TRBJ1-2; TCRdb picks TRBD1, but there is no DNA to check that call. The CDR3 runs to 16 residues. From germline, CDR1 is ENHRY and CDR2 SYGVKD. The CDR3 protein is CAISEWETGANYGYTF.

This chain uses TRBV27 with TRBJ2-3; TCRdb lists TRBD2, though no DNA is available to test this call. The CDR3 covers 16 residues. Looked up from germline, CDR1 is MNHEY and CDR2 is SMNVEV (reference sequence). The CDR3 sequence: CASSLSAGGHGDTQYF.

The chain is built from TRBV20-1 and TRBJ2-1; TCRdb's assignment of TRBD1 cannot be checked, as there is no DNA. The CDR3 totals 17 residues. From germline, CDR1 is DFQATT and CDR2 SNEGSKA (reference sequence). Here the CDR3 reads CSARGVFAGVSYNEQFF.

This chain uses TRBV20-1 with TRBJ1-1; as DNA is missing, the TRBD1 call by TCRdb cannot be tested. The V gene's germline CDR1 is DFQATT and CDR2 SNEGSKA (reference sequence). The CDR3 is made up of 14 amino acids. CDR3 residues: CSAPLTGLNTEAFF.